This TCR beta chain emerged from a study of T cell responses to AZD1222 COVID-19 vaccine. Points from the study as a whole: The study sampled repertoires only after the peak T cell response.

Clones were read by immunoSEQ multiplex PCR, and TCRdb kept only the in-frame ones, dropping some. The repertoire holds around 180,000 clones, approximately 94% seen once, with roughly 10% in the top ten. Details on this clone: Its target is not known.

This TCR was recovered from an adult in good health. Material: peripheral blood, obtained on day 0 of AZD1222 vaccination.

This chain's CDR3 is CASSQSGGGSQPQHF. For the CDR3, the DNA is TGTGCCAGCAGCCAATCGGGAGGGGGTTCCCAGCCCCAGCATTTT. The gene calls are TRBV7-3 and TRBJ1-5, with D possibly matching TRBD1 (6 bases). Per germline, CDR1 SGHTA and CDR2 FQGTGA. The V gene lost 5 bases and the J gene lost 7 bases, with 18 bases spanning the gap. The CDR3 has 15 amino acids.